The 26 T cell receptor beta chains given below trace back to one sample, sequenced in a study of cytomegalovirus exposure and HLA in healthy donors. It was with 60 Vbeta and 13 Jbeta primers that the PCR ran. Using immunoSEQ multiplex PCR, the repertoire was profiled, and TCRdb retains in-frame clones only, with some absent. Of about 160,000 clones in the sample, roughly nine tenths are singletons; the top ten hold around 0.85%. The sequenced sample was PBMCs. The receptors here all came from a woman aged 25 to 39 in good health and CMV-seronegative.

The chain is built from TRBV2 and TRBJ1-1; D perhaps matches TRBD1 (6 bases). Trimming stripped 7 bases from V and 4 bases from J, with 10 bases between. The CDR3 runs 12 residues. CDR1 is SNHLY and CDR2 is FYNNEI in the germline V gene. CDR3 loop: CASNGGGTEAFF. The DNA for the CDR3 is TGTGCCAGCAATGGGGGCGGCACTGAAGCTTTCTTT.

The chain carries TRBV28 and TRBJ1-5, with 8 bases fitting TRBD1. Per the germline V gene, CDR1 is MDHEN and CDR2 is SYDVKM. The CDR3 loop spans 16 amino acids. The J segment lost 2 bases and the V segment lost 5 bases, leaving 8 bases of the junction unmatched. The CDR3 sequence is CASSPWTGQGNQPQHF. The CDR3, as DNA: TGTGCCAGCAGTCCATGGACAGGGCAAGGCAATCAGCCCCAGCATTTT.

In DNA, the CDR3 is TGCGCCAGCAGCCCGGGACAGTATAATGAAAAACTGTTTTTT. Its protein is CASSPGQYNEKLFF. This chain uses TRBV4-1 with TRBJ1-4; 7 bases fit TRBD1. V was clipped by 4 bases and J by 4 bases; unmatched bases: 3. Per germline, CDR1 MGHRA and CDR2 YSYEKL. This CDR3 is built from 14 residues.

This clone was counted between two and nine times. The chain links TRBV7-2 to TRBJ2-7; 8 bases agree with TRBD2. Germline V gives CDR1 SGHTA, CDR2 FQGNSA. This CDR3 has 15 amino acids. V dropped 1 base and J dropped 3; count of bases not matched to a gene: 5. CDR3 sequence: CASSLGSGSGYEQYF. In DNA form, the CDR3 reads TGTGCCAGCAGCTTAGGAAGCGGGAGTGGCTACGAGCAGTACTTC.

J is TRBJ1-5 and V is TRBV27, with a possible D match to TRBD1 (5 bases). Germline loops: CDR1 MNHEY, CDR2 SMNVEV (reference sequence). V lost 2 bases and J lost 1, with 9 bases in between. The CDR3 loop spans 15 amino acids. The CDR3 DNA reads as TGTGCCAGCAGTTTAAGGGGTATGAGCAATCAGCCCCAGCATTTT. Amino acids: CASSLRGMSNQPQHF.

The V call is TRBV6-5, the J call TRBJ2-5; 11 bases are shared with TRBD2. With V trimmed by 6 bases and J by 5 bases, 8 bases remained unmatched. The CDR3 length is 15 residues. Germline V gives CDR1 MNHEY, CDR2 SVGAGI. CDR3 DNA sequence: TGTGCCAGCAGCCGTAGCGGGGGGGGGACGGAGACCCAGTACTTC. This sequence encodes CASSRSGGGTETQYF.

The chain joins TRBV10-2 to TRBJ2-1, with D possibly matching TRBD2 (7 bases). The CDR3 runs 15 residues. Trimming pared 1 base from V and 6 bases from J, leaving 13 bases between. The germline V gene has CDR1 WSHSY and CDR2 SAAADI. The CDR3 here is CASSEWGGQSNEQFF. The DNA of the CDR3 is TGCGCCAGCAGTGAGTGGGGGGGCCAGTCCAATGAGCAGTTCTTC.

The chain recombines TRBV4-1 with TRBJ2-5; TRBD2 agrees at 11 bases. This CDR3 has 17 residues. J lost 4 bases, V lost 0 bases, and 7 bases had no gene match. Germline-derived CDR1 and CDR2 are MGHRA and YSYEKL. CDR3 loop: CASSQDLAGGPRETQYF. For the CDR3, the DNA is TGCGCCAGCAGCCAAGATTTAGCGGGAGGGCCTAGAGAGACCCAGTACTTC.

V and J are TRBV7-8 and TRBJ1-4, with 7 positions matching TRBD1. The CDR3 sequence is 15 residues long. From germline, CDR1 is SGHVS and CDR2 FQNEAQ. The ends lost 5 bases at V and 0 bases at J; junction bases unmatched: 3. CDR3 sequence (DNA): TGTGCCAGCAGCCCCGGGACAGCAACTAATGAAAAACTGTTTTTT. Translation: CASSPGTATNEKLFF.

This clone has a handful of counts. The chain has TRBV6-1 and TRBJ2-5, with TRBD1 as a possible D gene (6 bases). Germline V gene lookup returns CDR1 MNHNS and CDR2 SASEGT. This CDR3 has 15 residues. V dropped 3 bases and J dropped 5 bases, with 16 bases sitting between them. The CDR3 region is CASSEGDTAIETQYF. CDR3 DNA sequence: TGTGCCAGCAGTGAGGGGGACACCGCGATTGAGACCCAGTACTTC.

The V gene is TRBV10-1, the J gene TRBJ2-7; 10 bases agree with TRBD1. Losses at the gene ends were 6 bases for V and 6 bases for J; bases not matched to a gene: 14. CDR1 and CDR2 from the germline V gene are WNHNN and SYGVQD (reference sequence). CDR3 size: 16 residues. The CDR3 bases are TGCGCCAGCAGCGCCGTTGGGACAGGGGTGGAAAGCGAGCAGTACTTC. Translation: CASSAVGTGVESEQYF.

This clone was recorded many times. For the CDR3, the DNA is TGCAGCGTTGGAAGGGGGCGGAACACTGAAGCTTTCTTT. Translation gives CSVGRGRNTEAFF. The rearrangement uses TRBV29-1 and TRBJ1-1, with 7 bases identical to TRBD1. Per germline, CDR1 SQVTM and CDR2 ANQGSEA. The CDR3 covers 13 residues. V was clipped by 4 bases and J by 1 base; unmatched bases: 3.

The chain recombines TRBV27 with TRBJ2-5; D might be TRBD1 (5 bases). With the DNA end fitting TRBJ2-7 better, the J assignment may be wrong. CDR1 is MNHEY and CDR2 is SMNVEV in the germline V gene (reference sequence). This CDR3 region has 15 residues. As DNA, the CDR3 is TGTGCCAGCAGTTTCTCCTGGACACCATCCTACGAGCAGTACTTC. Translated: CASSFSWTPSYEQYF.

The rearrangement links TRBV9 to TRBJ2-3; 10 bases are shared with TRBD2. The ends lost 4 bases at V and 5 bases at J; junction bases unmatched: 7. Germline V lookup: CDR1 SGDLS, CDR2 YYNGEE. CDR3 size: 15 residues. Here the CDR3 DNA reads TGTGCCAGCAGCCCCGGACTAGCGGCGGGAGATACGCAGTATTTT. It encodes CASSPGLAAGDTQYF.

CDR3: CASRTRAFGANVLTF. Written as DNA, the CDR3 is TGTGCCAGCAGAACTAGGGCCTTTGGGGCCAACGTCCTGACTTTC. The chain recombines TRBV27 with TRBJ2-6; TRBD2 might be the D (5 bases). CDR3 length: 15 amino acids. The germline V gene encodes CDR1 MNHEY and CDR2 SMNVEV (reference sequence). V was clipped by 6 bases and J by 3 bases, with 12 bases between them.

The chain has TRBV11-2 and TRBJ1-1, with 8 bases fitting TRBD1. V lost 7 bases, J lost 5 bases, and 9 bases stayed unmatched. The CDR3 extends over 14 amino acids. The germline CDR1 and CDR2 sequences are SGHAT and FQNNGV. The CDR3 region has the DNA TGTGCCAGCACCTGGACAGGGTGGAAGACTGAAGCTTTCTTT. It translates to CASTWTGWKTEAFF.

The V and J genes are TRBV5-4 and TRBJ1-6, with 10 bases matching TRBD1. The germline V gene encodes CDR1 SGHNT and CDR2 YYREEE (reference sequence). The CDR3 runs 15 residues. V shed 2 bases, J shed 9 bases, and the junction held 5 bases outside the gene matches. Here the CDR3 DNA reads TGTGCCAGCAGCTTAGACAGGGGGCAGAGTTCACCCCTCCACTTT. Translated: CASSLDRGQSSPLHF.

The rearrangement uses TRBV27 and TRBJ1-4; 8 bases are a match to TRBD1. Unmatched junction bases numbered 7, after V lost 6 bases and J lost 7 bases. The CDR3 sequence is 14 residues long. Germline V CDR1 and CDR2: MNHEY, SMNVEV (reference sequence). In DNA form, the CDR3 reads TGTGCCAGCAGCCGAACAGGGGGAAGTGAAAAACTGTTTTTT. Amino acids: CASSRTGGSEKLFF.

The V gene is TRBV10-2, the J gene TRBJ2-7, with 13 bases fitting TRBD2. Trimming took 6 bases from V and 5 from J; bases not matched to a gene: 7. The CDR3 length is 15 residues. The germline V gene encodes CDR1 WSHSY and CDR2 SAAADI. The CDR3 DNA reads as TGCGCCAGCAGCGCAACTAGCGGGAGGGCCGACGAGCAGTACTTC. Amino acid sequence: CASSATSGRADEQYF.

This clone was counted only a few times. J is TRBJ1-1 and V is TRBV6-5; possible D gene TRBD1, 6 bases. Trimming shortened V by 5 bases and J by 6 bases, and 16 bases separated the two germline ends. The germline CDR1 and CDR2 sequences are MNHEY and SVGAGI. CDR3 length: 14 residues. The CDR3, as DNA: TGTGCCAGCAGTAATCAGGGGACCGGGGCTGAAGCTTTCTTT. This translates into CASSNQGTGAEAFF.

The CDR3 region is CASGRDRDTEAFF. The DNA for the CDR3 is TGTGCCAGTGGAAGGGACAGGGACACTGAAGCTTTCTTT. This chain joins TRBV19 and TRBJ1-1, with 9 bases that match TRBD1. Germline trimming cut 8 bases from V and 3 bases from J; bases unmatched to any gene: 4. Germline CDR1 LNHDA, CDR2 SQIVND (reference sequence). This CDR3 is 13 amino acids long.

The V call is TRBV7-9, the J call TRBJ2-1; 10 bases align to TRBD2. The germline CDR1 and CDR2 sequences are SEHNR and FQNEAQ (reference sequence). CDR3 size: 19 residues. V shed 5 bases and J 3 bases; nucleotides not matched to a gene: 16. The CDR3 loop reads CASSPSSLRLAGVYNEQFF. CDR3 sequence (DNA): TGTGCCAGCAGCCCGTCCTCTCTTCGTCTAGCGGGGGTCTACAATGAGCAGTTCTTC. The whole variable domain, remainder taken from reference TRBV7-9 and TRBJ2-1, is DTGVSQNPRHKITKRGQNVTFRCDPISEHNRLYWYRQTLGQGPEFLTYFQNEAQLEKSRLLSDRFSAERPKGSFSTLEIQRTEQGDSAMYLCASSPSSLRLAGVYNEQFFGPGTRLTVL.

The V call is TRBV5-1, the J call TRBJ1-1; TRBD1 matches 7 bases. V dropped 2 bases and J dropped 10; count of bases not matched to a gene: 14. The CDR3 sequence is 15 residues long. Germline CDR1 and CDR2: SGHRS and YFSETQ. This CDR3 reads CASSFGTARIGRAFF. The CDR3 nucleotides are TGCGCCAGCAGCTTTGGGACAGCTAGAATTGGGAGAGCTTTCTTT.

V gene TRBV6-5 combines with J gene TRBJ2-7, with 11 bases that match TRBD2. CDR1 and CDR2 from the germline V gene are MNHEY and SVGAGI. The V segment lost 6 bases and the J segment 3 bases; nucleotides outside the gene matches: 4. The CDR3 consists of 14 residues. CDR3: CASRRLAGNYEQYF. For the CDR3, the DNA is TGTGCCAGCAGGAGACTAGCGGGGAACTACGAGCAGTACTTC.

The rearrangement links TRBV4-1 to TRBJ1-2; D is undetermined. Germline V gene lookup returns CDR1 MGHRA and CDR2 YSYEKL. V was trimmed by 2 bases and J by 1 base, leaving 11 bases between them. This CDR3 is 15 amino acids long. CDR3 coding DNA: TGCGCCAGCAGCCAACACCAACATCTTAACTATGGCTACACCTTC. Amino acid sequence: CASSQHQHLNYGYTF.

This sequence joins TRBV7-2 and TRBJ2-7; 8 nucleotides line up with TRBD1. CDR3 size: 15 residues. The V gene end was trimmed by 4 bases and the J gene end by 2 bases; junction bases not matched to a gene: 7. The germline gives CDR1 SGHTA, CDR2 FQGNSA. CDR3 nucleotide sequence: TGTGCCAGCAGCTCGAGGACAGGGATAACCTACGAGCAGTACTTC. Translation: CASSSRTGITYEQYF.